The 31 T cell receptor beta chains listed next were all sequenced from one sample in a study of blood T cell repertoires in COVID-19. TCRdb's table, derived via immunoSEQ multiplex PCR, lists solely in-frame clones and lacks some. The sample yields some 110,000 clones, roughly 82% seen once. Sequencing was carried out using peripheral blood. These receptor sequences come from a man between 60 and 75 years old with acute or convalescent COVID-19.

This sequence joins TRBV11-3 and TRBJ2-2, with 7 bases fitting TRBD1. CDR1 and CDR2 from the germline V gene are SGHNT and YENEEA. This CDR3 is 14 amino acids long. J lost 4 bases, V lost 5 bases, and 4 bases had no gene match. CDR3 region: CASSPGQSTGELFF. CDR3 DNA sequence: TGTGCCAGCAGCCCGGGACAGAGCACCGGGGAGCTGTTTTTT.

The rearrangement uses TRBV2 and TRBJ1-3; the match to TRBD1 covers 11 bases. Germline V gene data show CDR1 as SNHLY and CDR2 as FYNNEI. The CDR3 covers 17 residues. V trimming: 4 bases; J trimming: 3 bases; junction bases outside the gene matches: 8. Written as DNA, the CDR3 is TGTGCCAGCAGTGTCCCATCCGGGACAGGGGGTGGAAACACCATATATTTT. Translating gives CASSVPSGTGGGNTIYF.

Only a few counts were recorded for this clone. The rearrangement joins TRBV3-1 (or the pseudogene TRBV3-2) to TRBJ2-2, with a tentative D call TRBD1 (5 bases). The CDR3 runs 15 residues. Trimming took off 2 bases at V and 7 bases at J, with 14 bases between the two ends. Germline-derived CDR1 and CDR2 are LGHDT and YNNKEL (reference sequence). The chain's CDR3 is CASSQSRTGVGELFF. In DNA, the CDR3 is TGTGCCAGCAGCCAATCACGAACAGGAGTCGGGGAGCTGTTTTTT.

This chain joins TRBV7-8 and TRBJ2-3; 7 nucleotides match TRBD1. J was trimmed by 0 bases and V by 4 bases; bases with no gene match: 7. Germline CDR1 SGHVS, CDR2 FQNEAQ. The CDR3 length is 16 residues. This chain's CDR3 is CASSSWGQPSTDTQYF. The CDR3 nucleotides read TGTGCCAGCAGCTCATGGGGACAGCCTAGCACAGATACGCAGTATTTT.

This clone was observed once. The chain recombines TRBV19 with TRBJ1-2; D perhaps matches TRBD1 (6 bases). The V end lost 6 bases, the J end lost 5 bases, and 19 bases lay between the germline ends. The germline CDR1 and CDR2 sequences are LNHDA and SQIVND (reference sequence). The length of the CDR3 is 15 residues. The CDR3 region is CASSPNRVKGYGYTF. DNA of the CDR3: TGTGCCAGTAGCCCAAACAGGGTAAAGGGTTATGGCTACACCTTC. The whole variable domain, filled in from reference TRBV19 and TRBJ1-2, reads DGGITQSPKYLFRKEGQNVTLSCEQNLNHDAMYWYRQDPGQGLRLIYYSQIVNDFQKGDIAEGYSVSREKKESFPLTVTSAQKNPTAFYLCASSPNRVKGYGYTFGSGTRLTVV.

The chain couples TRBV18 to TRBJ1-5; TRBD1 is a possible D gene (5 bases). The V and J ends lost 3 bases and 2 bases respectively, with 14 bases between them. The CDR3 extends over 16 amino acids. Germline lookup yields CDR1 KGHSH and CDR2 LQKENI. The CDR3: CASSPLGQSGNQPQHF. The CDR3 DNA sequence: TGTGCCAGCTCACCCCTCGGACAATCAGGCAATCAGCCCCAGCATTTT. The full variable domain, rest sourced from reference TRBV18 and TRBJ1-5, is NAGVMQNPRHLVRRRGQEARLRCSPMKGHSHVYWYRQLPEEGLKFMVYLQKENIIDESGMPKERFSAEFPKEGPSILRIQQVVRGDSAAYFCASSPLGQSGNQPQHFGDGTRLSIL.

The rearrangement links TRBV30 to TRBJ2-5, with 7 bases matching TRBD1. The V segment lost 4 bases and the J segment 5 bases; nucleotides outside the gene matches: 7. Germline V gene lookup returns CDR1 GTSNPN and CDR2 SVGIG (reference sequence). CDR3 size: 13 residues. The CDR3 is CAWNPTGAETQYF. The CDR3 coding sequence is TGTGCCTGGAATCCAACAGGGGCCGAGACCCAGTACTTC. Variable domain in full (rest from reference TRBV30 and TRBJ2-5): SQTIHQWPATLVQPVGSPLSLECTVEGTSNPNLYWYRQAAGRGLQLLFYSVGIGQISSEVPQNLSASRPQDRQFILSSKKLLLSDSGFYLCAWNPTGAETQYFGPGTRLLVL.

V is TRBV7-8 and J is TRBJ2-3; possible D gene TRBD2, 7 bases. The CDR3 contains 16 residues. Deletions cut 2 bases from V and 4 bases from J, with 16 bases between. CDR1 is SGHVS, CDR2 FQNEAQ, per germline. CDR3 residues: CASSLRNWGGPDTQYF. CDR3 in DNA: TGTGCCAGCAGCTTAAGGAATTGGGGGGGGCCAGATACGCAGTATTTT. Looking up the rest from reference TRBV7-8 and TRBJ2-3 gives the full variable domain: GAGVSQSPRYKVAKRGQDVALRCDPISGHVSLFWYQQALGQGPEFLTYFQNEAQLDKSGLPSDRFFAERPEGSVSTLKIQRTQQEDSAVYLCASSLRNWGGPDTQYFGPGTRLTVL.

The V gene is TRBV5-1, the J gene TRBJ1-2, with 8 bases aligning to TRBD1. CDR1 SGHRS and CDR2 YFSETQ come from the germline V gene. Trimming at V came to 4 bases and at J to 8 bases, leaving 10 bases not matched to a gene. This CDR3 is built from 14 residues. CDR3 DNA sequence: TGCGCCAGCAGCAACTTACAGGGGGGAGGCGGCTACACCTTC. Residues: CASSNLQGGGGYTF.

This chain uses TRBV28 with TRBJ1-5; D may be TRBD1 (5 bases). The germline V gene has CDR1 MDHEN and CDR2 SYDVKM. Trimming pared 7 bases from V and 7 bases from J, leaving 5 bases between. The CDR3 runs to 10 residues. CDR3 in amino acids: CASNRQPQHF. CDR3 nucleotide sequence: TGTGCCAGCAACAGGCAGCCCCAGCATTTT.

The V and J genes are TRBV4-1 and TRBJ2-1, with 9 bases fitting TRBD2. After removal of 3 bases from V and 6 bases from J, the junction contained 21 bases not matched to a gene. From germline, CDR1 is MGHRA and CDR2 YSYEKL. This CDR3 comprises 20 residues. For the CDR3, the DNA is TGCGCCAGCAGCCACCTCCTGAGGGGCGGGGGGGCGTTTCTCGGCAATGAGCAGTTCTTC. Encoded protein: CASSHLLRGGGAFLGNEQFF.

This sequence joins TRBV5-1 and TRBJ2-6, with TRBD1 matching over 10 bases. The ends lost 4 bases at V and 3 bases at J; junction bases unmatched: 13. Germline assignment: CDR1 SGHRS and CDR2 YFSETQ. The CDR3 contains 19 residues. The CDR3 nucleotides read TGCGCCAGCAGCCCTAGGGACAGGGGACTAAGCCTTGGGGCCAACGTCCTGACTTTC. Its protein is CASSPRDRGLSLGANVLTF.

The chain combines TRBV20-1 with TRBJ2-3, with 8 bases matching TRBD1. This CDR3 is built from 15 residues. Trimming cost V 3 bases and J 0 bases; bases outside gene matches: 5. Germline V gene sequence: CDR1 DFQATT, CDR2 SNEGSKA (reference sequence). The CDR3 here is CSASQTGASTDTQYF. As DNA, the CDR3 is TGCAGTGCTAGTCAGACAGGGGCAAGCACAGATACGCAGTATTTT.

This chain joins TRBV5-1 and TRBJ1-1; D remains unclear. This CDR3 has 14 amino acids. Germline V CDR1 and CDR2: SGHRS, YFSETQ. The V gene lost 0 bases and the J gene lost 3 bases, with 9 bases spanning the gap. The CDR3 DNA follows: TGCGCCAGCAGCTTGGGGGCGATTGACACTGAAGCTTTCTTT. This sequence encodes CASSLGAIDTEAFF.

The genes are TRBV5-1 and TRBJ2-2; D call uncertain. Germline V gene data show CDR1 as SGHRS and CDR2 as YFSETQ. Deletions cut 2 bases from V and 1 base from J, with 9 bases between. The CDR3 covers 15 residues. The CDR3 coding sequence is TGCGCCAGCAGCTTTTTGACTGGGAACACCGGGGAGCTGTTTTTT. It is translated as CASSFLTGNTGELFF.

The gene calls are TRBV4-2 and TRBJ2-7; maybe TRBD1 (6 bases). The germline gives CDR1 LGHNA, CDR2 YNFKEQ. The CDR3 totals 13 residues. Trimming took off 4 bases at V and 3 bases at J, with 10 bases between the two ends. The CDR3 region is CASSPRDIYEQYF. CDR3 bases: TGTGCCAGCAGCCCCCGGGACATCTACGAGCAGTACTTC.

The rearrangement links TRBV3-1 (or the pseudogene TRBV3-2) to TRBJ2-1, with 9 bases matching TRBD1. The V gene end was trimmed by 2 bases and the J gene end by 5 bases; junction bases not matched to a gene: 7. Germline values: CDR1 LGHDT, CDR2 YNNKEL (reference sequence). This CDR3 contains 16 residues. CDR3 DNA sequence: TGTGCCAGCAGCCAATATAACAGGGGGCGTCACAATGAGCAGTTCTTC. Translating gives CASSQYNRGRHNEQFF.

The gene calls are TRBV14 and TRBJ1-1; 7 bases line up with TRBD1. Germline CDR1 reads SGHDN; CDR2 reads FVKESK. Trimming cost V 4 bases and J 0 bases; bases outside gene matches: 8. The CDR3 sequence is 16 residues long. The CDR3 reads CASSPDIGQVNTEAFF. The CDR3 DNA reads as TGTGCCAGCAGCCCCGACATCGGACAGGTGAACACTGAAGCTTTCTTT.

The chain is built from TRBV6-6 and TRBJ2-3; the D gene is possibly TRBD2 (6 bases). The CDR3 is made up of 14 amino acids. Deletions cut 7 bases from V and 0 bases from J, with 11 bases between. Germline-derived CDR1 and CDR2 are MNHNY and SVGAGI (reference sequence). CDR3 nucleotides: TGTGCCAGCAAGCCTAGCGTCAGCACAGATACGCAGTATTTT. Its translation: CASKPSVSTDTQYF.

This clone has a single count. This chain links TRBV5-4 with TRBJ1-2, with 7 bases lining up with TRBD1. The germline CDR1 and CDR2 sequences are SGHNT and YYREEE (reference sequence). The V and J ends lost 7 bases and 8 bases, in that order; junction bases with no gene match: 17. CDR3 length: 15 amino acids. The CDR3 nucleotides read TGTGCCAGCGGACAGCGACAGGGATTGGATGGGGGCTACACCTTC. Encoded protein: CASGQRQGLDGGYTF.

This sequence joins TRBV6-5 and TRBJ1-5; tentatively, D is TRBD1 (5 bases). The CDR3 has 14 residues. Germline CDR1 reads MNHEY; CDR2 reads SVGAGI. V was trimmed by 8 bases and J by 8 bases, leaving 19 bases between them. CDR3 in DNA: TGTGCCAGCTCGTTAAGGGGCGAACTGGAGCCCCAGCATTTT. Translation gives CASSLRGELEPQHF.

CDR3 sequence reads: CASRRNQNSPLHF. The CDR3 DNA is TGTGCCTCTCGCAGGAACCAGAATTCACCCCTCCACTTT. The chain joins TRBV30 to TRBJ1-6, with unresolved D. Germline loops: CDR1 GTSNPN, CDR2 SVGIG (reference sequence). This CDR3 has 13 residues. The V and J ends lost 7 bases and 7 bases respectively, with 14 bases between them.

The chain uses TRBV27 and TRBJ1-2; possibly TRBD1 for D (6 bases). The V gene lost 6 bases and the J gene lost 5 bases, with 19 bases spanning the gap. Germline V gene lookup returns CDR1 MNHEY and CDR2 SMNVEV (reference sequence). This CDR3 comprises 15 residues. The CDR3 bases are TGTGCCAGCAGGCCCCGTCCGACAGGAAAGTATGGCTACACCTTC. As protein: CASRPRPTGKYGYTF.

This CDR3 is CASRGQGKSYNEQFF. CDR3 bases: TGTGCCAGCAGGGGACAGGGAAAGTCCTACAATGAGCAGTTCTTC. This rearrangement joins TRBV5-4 to TRBJ2-1; 9 nucleotides agree with TRBD1. Germline V gives CDR1 SGHNT, CDR2 YYREEE (reference sequence). This CDR3 region has 15 residues. The junction had 4 bases not matched to a gene; V was cut back by 5 bases and J by 1 base.

This chain links TRBV5-6 with TRBJ2-1, with a weak D call TRBD1 (6 bases). Trimming cost V 4 bases and J 3 bases, with 14 bases left between them. Germline-derived CDR1 and CDR2 are SGHDT and YYEEEE. The CDR3 sequence is 15 residues long. The CDR3 coding sequence is TGTGCCAGCAGCCTCCGACAGGCGTACTACAATGAGCAGTTCTTC. It encodes CASSLRQAYYNEQFF.

About this clone itself: This same CDR3 is encoded by further DNA sequences in the sample. The chain combines TRBV5-1 with TRBJ1-2; TRBD1 aligns across 9 bases. The CDR3 sequence is 13 residues long. V lost 4 bases and J lost 8; bases outside the gene matches: 6. Germline values: CDR1 SGHRS, CDR2 YFSETQ. The CDR3 is CASSQGQGYGYTF. The CDR3 DNA reads as TGCGCCAGCAGCCAAGGACAGGGGTACGGCTACACCTTC.

The gene calls are TRBV30 and TRBJ2-7; the D gene is possibly TRBD2 (6 bases). This CDR3 contains 12 residues. The germline gives CDR1 GTSNPN, CDR2 SVGIG (reference sequence). Trimming cost V 5 bases and J 6 bases, with 14 bases left between them. CDR3 DNA sequence: TGTGCCTGGTACCCCGGGGGATCCGAGCAGTACTTC. It codes for CAWYPGGSEQYF.

Of note for this clone: Other DNA variants within this sample encode the same CDR3. The J gene is TRBJ2-3, the V gene TRBV28; 11 nucleotides align to TRBD2. The V and J ends lost 4 bases and 3 bases, in that order; junction bases with no gene match: 6. Germline V gives CDR1 MDHEN, CDR2 SYDVKM. This CDR3 is built from 16 residues. The CDR3 sequence is CASSSPTSGSTDTQYF. Written as DNA, the CDR3 is TGTGCCAGCAGTTCCCCCACTAGCGGGAGTACAGATACGCAGTATTTT.

CDR3 protein: CATNRDRGQVSPLHF. The CDR3 DNA reads as TGTGCCACCAACCGGGACAGGGGGCAGGTATCACCCCTCCACTTT. This chain joins TRBV15 and TRBJ1-6; 12 positions agree with TRBD1. From germline, CDR1 is LNHNV and CDR2 YYDKDF (reference sequence). The J segment lost 10 bases and the V segment lost 7 bases, leaving 8 bases of the junction unmatched. The CDR3 is made up of 15 amino acids.

The chain employs TRBV5-4 and TRBJ1-2, with D possibly TRBD1 on 6 matching bases. CDR1 and CDR2 (germline): SGHNT, YYREEE (reference sequence). CDR3 length equals 14 residues. V lost 0 bases and J lost 2, with 8 bases in between. The CDR3: CASSLAGQNYGYTF. As DNA, the CDR3 is TGTGCCAGCAGCTTGGCAGGACAGAACTATGGCTACACCTTC.

The chain links TRBV6-5 to TRBJ2-7; the match to TRBD1 covers 9 bases. Trimming cost V 8 bases and J 4 bases; bases outside gene matches: 3. The germline gives CDR1 MNHEY, CDR2 SVGAGI. The CDR3 has 12 amino acids. CDR3 nucleotide sequence: TGTGCCAGCGGGGGGACAGGGTACGAGCAGTACTTC. Translation gives CASGGTGYEQYF.